This T cell receptor beta chain was recovered during a study of early T cells in non-severe SARS-CoV-2 infection. The CDR3 totals 15 residues. Germline CDR1 LGHDT, CDR2 YNNKEL (reference sequence). V lost 0 bases, J lost 0 bases, and 8 bases lay in between. This clonotype has only a few counts. Attachment of unique molecular identifiers was made to individual cDNA molecules. MiXCR, applied by TCRdb to the 5' RACE reads, yields one record per CDR3 protein. The top ten clones hold 16% of a sample with about 66,000 distinct CDR3 sequences, 20% to 25% of them seen once. The TCR originated in an adult who was a healthcare worker with PCR-confirmed SARS-CoV-2 infection or an uninfected control (not recorded which). Sequences were derived from whole blood, sampled at baseline. This chain links TRBV3-1 with TRBJ1-2; D is ambiguous. In nucleotides, the CDR3 is TGTGCCAGCAGCCAAGATTCCCAGGCTAACTATGGCTACACCTTC. Translation: CASSQDSQANYGYTF.